This T cell receptor beta chain was observed in a study of shared clonotypes between healthy human individuals. General study results and limits: Larger estimated richness was generally seen in naive subsets than in memory subsets. With several donors compared, 4% to 5.5% of naive CD4 clonotypes were shared.

Comment on this clone: What it binds is unknown. Other nucleotide sequences from this sample produce the same CDR3.

Trimming removed 5 bases from V and 0 bases from J, with 12 bases in between. Germline CDR1 reads SEHNR; CDR2 reads FQNEAQ (reference sequence). This CDR3 spans 15 amino acids. Genomic DNA from each subset was divided evenly over several immunoSEQ plates. Original analysis: In the immunoSEQ data, sequences were junction-only and lacked quality scores, so filtering differed. Repertoires were generated with immunoSEQ multiplex PCR, while TCRdb's copy carries only in-frame clones and drops some. That table is the source of V, J and clone size, and D and trimming were worked out from the DNA. The sample records around 1.9 million clones, roughly 91% being singletons. CD45RO negativity and positive selection for CCR7 defined naive CD8 cells, a population that excluded terminally differentiated effector memory CD45RA+ cells.

Sequenced: naive CD8+ T cells from PBMCs. J is TRBJ2-3 and V is TRBV7-9; D may be TRBD2 (6 bases). This sequence was found in a man younger than 30 in good health. Some clones in this sample may be carry-over from other donors' samples. CDR3: CASSLSGSSTDTQYF. DNA for the CDR3: TGTGCCAGCAGCCTAAGCGGGTCTAGCACAGATACGCAGTATTTT.